The 6 T cell receptor beta chains listed next were all sequenced from one sample in a study of T cells in Graves' hyperthyroidism and ophthalmopathy. Amplified regions were TCR beta CDR3 sequences from RNA transcripts. First-round RT-PCR targeting the TCR CDR3 was performed with the HTBI primer set. MiXCR, applied by TCRdb to the multiplex PCR reads, yields one record per CDR3 protein. The sample lists just under 750,000 distinct CDR3 sequences; 30% to 40% were seen once. What was sequenced was blood. All receptors derive from a middle-aged woman with Graves' hyperthyroidism.

There are a few counts of this clonotype. The V call is TRBV5-6, the J call TRBJ1-5; 7 bases are a match to TRBD1. V was pared by 4 bases and J by 2 bases, with 6 bases of the junction left unmatched. CDR1 is SGHDT, CDR2 YYEEEE, per germline. The CDR3 consists of 15 residues. As DNA, the CDR3 is TGTGCCAGCAGCGGCGGGACAGATGGCAATCAGCCCCAGCATTTT. It is translated as CASSGGTDGNQPQHF.

In its sample, this clonotype was seen many times. The chain joins TRBV10-3 to TRBJ1-1, with D tentatively TRBD1 (5 bases). Germline V gene lookup returns CDR1 ENHRY and CDR2 SYGVKD. V gave up 0 bases and J gave up 3 bases, with 11 bases separating them. The CDR3 has 15 residues. The CDR3 nucleotides are TGTGCCATCAGTGAGTCGGGGGGGGAGTACACTGAAGCTTTCTTT. Translation gives CAISESGGEYTEAFF.

This clonotype was recorded many times. The genes are TRBV7-2 and TRBJ1-5; 11 bases fit TRBD1. Trimming removed 3 bases from V and 3 bases from J; junction bases left unmatched: 1. Germline CDR1 SGHTA, CDR2 FQGNSA. The CDR3 is made up of 15 amino acids. CDR3 loop: CASSLDRGLNQPQHF. CDR3 sequence (DNA): TGTGCCAGCAGCTTGGACAGGGGGCTCAATCAGCCCCAGCATTTT.

This chain links TRBV7-2 with TRBJ2-7; D is tentatively TRBD1 or TRBD2 (5 bases each). The CDR3 covers 15 residues. The V and J ends lost 4 bases and 3 bases respectively, with 16 bases between them. Germline V gene lookup returns CDR1 SGHTA and CDR2 FQGNSA. CDR3 protein: CASSYSPWDGYEQYF. The CDR3 DNA reads TGTGCCAGCAGCTATTCGCCGTGGGACGGCTACGAGCAGTACTTC.

The rearrangement joins TRBV7-4 to TRBJ2-7, with 8 bases identical to TRBD1. The germline V gene encodes CDR1 SGHVT and CDR2 SQSDAQ. This CDR3 has 12 amino acids. V gave up 5 bases and J gave up 12 bases; unmatched junction bases: 9. The CDR3 sequence: CASSTTGEKRYF. For the CDR3, the DNA is TGTGCCAGCAGCACGACAGGGGAGAAGCGGTACTTC.

The chain is built from TRBV24-1 and TRBJ2-7, with TRBD2 identical over 7 bases. The ends lost 11 bases at V and 2 bases at J; junction bases unmatched: 14. The germline gives CDR1 KGHDR, CDR2 SFDVKD. The CDR3 has 15 residues. The CDR3 is CASSRNREGTYEQYF. CDR3 bases: TGTGCCAGCAGCCGAAATAGGGAGGGTACCTACGAGCAGTACTTC.